These 23 T cell receptor beta chains came from one sample sequenced in a study of breast tumors, draining lymph nodes, adjacent tissues. Axillary draining lymph nodes of breast cancer patients supplied the node samples. From the multiplex PCR reads, TCRdb called clonotypes with MiXCR, one entry per CDR3 protein. The data hold approximately 300,000 distinct CDR3 sequences, with about 33% observed a single time. What was sequenced was axillary lymph node tissue. Every receptor here comes from a female donor with breast cancer. Some clones in this sample may be carry-over from other donors' samples.

The table lists this clonotype with a few counts. Since a much larger clone is just one base distant, this may be a read error. CDR3 nucleotides: TGTGCCAGCAGCTTAACCGGGGAAGCCTACGAGCAGTACTTC. Protein product: CASSLTGEAYEQYF. This chain joins TRBV7-9 and TRBJ2-7; TRBD2 might be the D (5 bases). This CDR3 is built from 14 residues. Trimming removed 2 bases from V and 2 bases from J, with 10 bases in between. The germline V gene encodes CDR1 SEHNR and CDR2 FQNEAQ (reference sequence).

Remarks on this clonotype: A read error may be the cause here, since a much bigger clone is one base away. V and J are TRBV6-5 and TRBJ1-2; D unclear. Germline CDR1 and CDR2: MNHEY and SVGAGI. V lost 5 bases and J 7 bases, leaving 11 bases between the germline ends. This CDR3 region has 12 residues. This CDR3 reads CASSPGPGGYTF. DNA for the CDR3: TGTGCCAGCAGTCCTGGGCCTGGTGGCTACACCTTC.

This clonotype was recorded at least ten times. This chain links TRBV10-3 with TRBJ2-7; possible D gene TRBD2, 6 bases. The CDR3 extends over 13 amino acids. Trimming cost V 3 bases and J 3 bases, with 9 bases left between them. Germline V gene sequence: CDR1 ENHRY, CDR2 SYGVKD. CDR3 nucleotides: TGTGCCATCAGTGACGGGAGCAACTACGAGCAGTACTTC. Translation gives CAISDGSNYEQYF.

At least ten counts were recorded for this clonotype. The chain combines TRBV12-3 or TRBV12-4 with TRBJ2-1; D ambiguous. The CDR3 extends over 14 amino acids. The V end was cut by 2 bases, the J end by 6 bases, with 11 bases between. This CDR3 reads CASSLRLRSNEQFF. In DNA form, the CDR3 reads TGTGCCAGCAGTTTACGACTGCGTAGCAATGAGCAGTTCTTC.

In this sample, this clonotype turned up many times. The gene calls are TRBV9 and TRBJ2-1; TRBD2 might be the D (6 bases). V was pared by 7 bases and J by 4 bases, with 15 bases between. Germline V gene data show CDR1 as SGDLS and CDR2 as YYNGEE. This CDR3 region has 14 residues. The chain's CDR3 is CASGVGSGYNEQFF. CDR3 nucleotides: TGTGCCAGCGGGGTCGGGAGTGGGTACAATGAGCAGTTCTTC. The full variable domain, its missing parts supplied by reference TRBV9 and TRBJ2-1, is DSGVTQTPKHLITATGQRVTLRCSPRSGDLSVYWYQQSLDQGLQFLIQYYNGEERAKGNILERFSAQQFPDLHSELNLSSLELGDSALYFCASGVGSGYNEQFFGPGTRLTVL.

V gene TRBV28 combines with J gene TRBJ1-2, with a possible D match to TRBD1 (6 bases). Germline CDR1 is MDHEN and CDR2 is SYDVKM. Trimming pared 6 bases from V and 8 bases from J, leaving 13 bases between. CDR3 length equals 12 residues. CDR3 nucleotides: TGTGCCAGCAGGCCGTCAGGACAGGGCTACACCTTC. This translates into CASRPSGQGYTF.

This clonotype was observed at least ten times. The chain is built from TRBV30 and TRBJ2-5; TRBD1 matches at 7 bases. The V gene end was trimmed by 1 base and the J gene end by 4 bases; junction bases not matched to a gene: 6. CDR1 is GTSNPN, CDR2 SVGIG, per germline (reference sequence). CDR3 length: 14 amino acids. CDR3 sequence: CAWSALTGTETQYF. CDR3 in DNA: TGTGCCTGGAGTGCCTTGACAGGGACAGAGACCCAGTACTTC.

Turning to this clonotype: It may be a read error: a sequence one base away is much more abundant. The CDR3 DNA follows: TGTACCAGCAGCTTGCTTGGACTAGCGAATCAGAACACCGGGGAGCTGTTTTTT. Translating it yields CTSSLLGLANQNTGELFF. The chain combines TRBV7-2 with TRBJ2-2; 9 bases map to TRBD2. The CDR3 extends over 18 amino acids. The J segment lost 1 base and the V segment lost 3 bases, leaving 9 bases of the junction unmatched. The germline V gene encodes CDR1 SGHTA and CDR2 FQGNSA.

This clonotype came up many times. The rearrangement joins TRBV19 to TRBJ2-7; D is possibly TRBD2 (5 bases). Trimming pared 3 bases from V and 5 bases from J, leaving 14 bases between. There are 14 residues in the CDR3. CDR1 and CDR2 from the germline V gene are LNHDA and SQIVND (reference sequence). The DNA of the CDR3 is TGTGCCAGTAGTATCCGGGGAGTGTCAGACGAGCAGTACTTC. Amino acids: CASSIRGVSDEQYF.

This clonotype came up many times. The chain recombines TRBV7-2 with TRBJ2-6, with 7 bases identical to TRBD1. The germline V gene has CDR1 SGHTA and CDR2 FQGNSA. The CDR3 sequence is 18 residues long. After removal of 3 bases from V and 4 bases from J, the junction contained 12 bases not matched to a gene. The CDR3 loop is CASSFGDSFLTGANVLTF. CDR3 sequence (DNA): TGTGCCAGCAGCTTCGGGGACAGCTTCCTGACCGGGGCCAACGTCCTGACTTTC.

This clonotype was recorded a few times. A much larger clone lies a single base off, so this may be a read error. The chain links TRBV5-4 to TRBJ1-4; D unclear. V was pared by 0 bases and J by 7 bases, with 13 bases between. Germline V CDR1 and CDR2: SGHNT, YYREEE (reference sequence). The CDR3 contains 15 residues. The CDR3 nucleotides are TGTGCCAGCAGCTTGGATGGACCTCTCTCTGAAAAACTGTTTTTT. This translates into CASSLDGPLSEKLFF.

The gene calls are TRBV5-1 and TRBJ2-5; no clear D. Germline V gene sequence: CDR1 SGHRS, CDR2 YFSETQ. The V end lost 4 bases, the J end lost 2 bases, and 18 bases lay between the germline ends. This CDR3 contains 16 residues. Here the CDR3 reads CASSTGNTDPQETQYF. DNA of the CDR3: TGCGCCAGCAGCACCGGAAACACCGATCCTCAAGAGACCCAGTACTTC.

Points on this clonotype: This CDR3 fails to terminate in the conserved phenylalanine or tryptophan, so it likely reflects a read error. It is unclear where the CDR3 begins or ends on the DNA, so no DNA is shown, and the CDR3 is as TCRdb lists it. The CDR3 spells CAIKGQGRTI. This chain connects TRBV10-3 to TRBJ2-6; TRBD1, the table's D call, lacks a check against the DNA. The CDR3 has 10 amino acids, counting both end residues. Germline V gene lookup returns CDR1 ENHRY and CDR2 SYGVKD.

Regarding this clonotype: A much larger clonotype is one base distant, so this may be a read error. J is TRBJ2-5 and V is TRBV7-2; no definite D call. Germline values: CDR1 SGHTA, CDR2 FQGNSA. This CDR3 is 15 amino acids long. The CDR3 bases are TGTGCCAGCAGCCATCCTGCCCTAGGTGGGATGGCCCAGCACTTC. It translates to CASSHPALGGMAQHF. The full variable domain, with the rest looked up from reference TRBV7-2 and TRBJ2-5, is GAGVSQSPSNKVTEKGKDVELRCDPISGHTALYWYRQSLGQGLEFLIYFQGNSAPDKSGLPSDRFSAERTGGSVSTLTIQRTQQEDSAVYLCASSHPALGGMAQHFGPGTRLLVL.

This clonotype has a count of ten or more. The chain recombines TRBV24-1 with TRBJ2-5, with D possibly being TRBD1 or TRBD2 (6 bases each). Germline V gene sequence: CDR1 KGHDR, CDR2 SFDVKD. V was shortened by 3 bases and J by 5 bases, with 21 bases between the two germline ends. The CDR3 has 17 residues. The CDR3 DNA is TGTGCCACCAGTGATGGGAGGACAGCCTCTTGGAAGGAGACCCAGTACTTC. Amino acids: CATSDGRTASWKETQYF.

A note on this clonotype: At one of its ends the junction is not consistent with the germline gene, which may arise from a read error. The gene calls are TRBV29-1 and TRBJ2-3, with a weak D call TRBD1 (5 bases). The CDR3 is 11 amino acids. CDR1 and CDR2 (germline): SQVTM, ANQGSEA. The CDR3 here is CSVRQTDTQSF. The CDR3 nucleotides read TGCAGCGTTCGACAGACAGATACGCAGAGTTTT.

In its sample, this clonotype was seen many times. The chain has TRBV6-5 and TRBJ1-2, with D perhaps TRBD1 (6 bases). V was pared by 2 bases and J by 1 base, with 11 bases between. Germline lookup yields CDR1 MNHEY and CDR2 SVGAGI. CDR3 length equals 15 residues. Here the CDR3 reads CASSYGGTRNYGYTF. In nucleotides, the CDR3 is TGTGCCAGCAGTTACGGGGGCACCCGTAACTATGGCTACACCTTC.

On this clonotype: A much larger clonotype is one base distant, so this may be a read error. The missing conserved phenylalanine or tryptophan at the end of this CDR3 makes a read error likely. The gene calls are TRBV13 and TRBJ2-3; TRBD2 is a possible D gene (5 bases). Germline V CDR1 and CDR2: PRHDT, FYEKMQ (reference sequence). This CDR3 has 14 amino acids. V was pared by 5 bases and J by 2 bases, with 11 bases between. The CDR3 DNA follows: TGTGCCAGCAGCAGGCGACTAAACACAGATACGCAGTATCTT. Protein sequence: CASSRRLNTDTQYL.

Ten or more counts support this clonotype. The chain joins TRBV5-6 to TRBJ1-2; 8 nucleotides align to TRBD1. The germline V gene encodes CDR1 SGHDT and CDR2 YYEEEE. This CDR3 contains 15 residues. V shed 0 bases and J 2 bases; nucleotides not matched to a gene: 3. CDR3 bases: TGTGCCAGCAGCTTGGGGACAGGGATAAACTATGGCTACACCTTC. Its protein is CASSLGTGINYGYTF.

This clonotype was seen repeatedly, ten times or more. The chain combines TRBV20-1 with TRBJ2-1, with D tentatively TRBD2 (5 bases). V lost 5 bases and J 7 bases, leaving 15 bases between the germline ends. The CDR3 has 13 amino acids. Looked up from germline, CDR1 is DFQATT and CDR2 is SNEGSKA (reference sequence). The CDR3 coding sequence is TGCAGTGCTTGGTCGGGGAGAAATAATGAGCAGTTCTTC. As protein: CSAWSGRNNEQFF.

The chain joins TRBV20-1 to TRBJ1-4, with 8 bases matching TRBD1. This CDR3 has 14 amino acids. Germline loops: CDR1 DFQATT, CDR2 SNEGSKA (reference sequence). The V gene end was trimmed by 5 bases and the J gene end by 0 bases; junction bases not matched to a gene: 2. CDR3 sequence: CSAPGQATNEKLFF. Here the CDR3 DNA reads TGCAGTGCTCCGGGACAGGCAACTAATGAAAAACTGTTTTTT.

This clonotype was seen many times. The V and J genes are TRBV29-1 and TRBJ2-1; 14 positions agree with TRBD2. J gave up 10 bases and V 4 bases, and 6 bases lay outside the gene matches. This CDR3 has 14 amino acids. CDR1 is SQVTM and CDR2 is ANQGSEA in the germline V gene. CDR3 loop: CSVGGTSGSWEQFF. As DNA, the CDR3 is TGCAGCGTTGGCGGGACTAGCGGGAGTTGGGAGCAGTTCTTC.

Notes on this clonotype: A read error may be the cause here, since a much bigger clone is one base away. V and J are TRBV7-2 and TRBJ2-3, with 14 nucleotides matching TRBD2. J was trimmed by 8 bases and V by 4 bases; bases with no gene match: 17. This CDR3 has 19 amino acids. The germline CDR1 and CDR2 sequences are SGHTA and FQGNSA. CDR3: CASSSTGLAGVYPPGTQYF. DNA for the CDR3: TGTGCCAGCAGCTCCACGGGACTAGCGGGAGTCTACCCCCCTGGTACGCAGTATTTT.